A selection of T cell receptor beta chains follows, all from one sample in a study of identical twins. TCRdb re-called the 5' RACE reads through MiXCR, storing one row per CDR3 protein. The sample consists of 700,000 or so distinct CDR3 sequences, about 20% of them appearing once. The same sample was also used in a study of T cells expressing NK-cell markers.

The sample taken for sequencing was PBMCs. The receptors here all came from a woman aged 18-35 years in good health. Each CDR3 is given with its conserved first and last residue. D genes are given only for firm matches. Not every row has a clone size; where given, it reads once, few, many or a size class.

d_gene	abundance	v_gene	j_gene	CDR3aa	CDR3nt
-	-	TRBV20-1	TRBJ1-1	CRGSLGLNTEAFF	TGCAGGGGATCCCTCGGCTTGAACACTGAAGCTTTCTTT
TRBD1	-	TRBV12-3/TRBV12-4	TRBJ1-4	CASNYRGEKLFF	TGTGCCAGCAACTACAGGGGGGAAAAACTGTTTTTT
-	few	TRBV6-5	TRBJ2-3	CASSYGAGGSTDTQYF	TGTGCCAGCAGTTACGGGGCCGGGGGTAGCACAGATACGCAGTATTTT
-	-	TRBV7-2	TRBJ2-3	CASSPQLDTQYF	TGTGCCAGCAGCCCACAACTAGATACGCAGTATTTT
TRBD2	many	TRBV29-1	TRBJ2-7	CSVQLGTSGSYEQYF	TGCAGCGTCCAACTAGGGACTAGCGGGAGTTACGAGCAGTACTTC
-	few	TRBV10-3	TRBJ2-1	CAISKGLPDHDEQFF	TGTGCCATCAGCAAGGGACTCCCCGACCACGATGAGCAGTTCTTC
TRBD2	few	TRBV6-1	TRBJ2-3	CASTSGSGSTDTQYF	TGTGCCAGCACTAGCGGGAGCGGGTCCACAGATACGCAGTATTTT
-	many	TRBV27	TRBJ1-5	CASSFGGSGQPQHF	TGTGCCAGCAGTTTCGGGGGGTCGGGGCAGCCCCAGCATTTT
-	-	TRBV4-1	TRBJ1-2	CASSQEAAYYGYTF	TGCGCCAGCAGCCAAGAGGCAGCCTACTATGGCTACACCTTC
-	few	TRBV30	TRBJ2-1	CAWADYSNFYNEQFF	TGTGCCTGGGCCGACTACTCCAATTTCTACAATGAGCAGTTCTTC
-	-	TRBV6-5	TRBJ2-3	CASRNPGGAQYF	TGTGCCAGCCGAAACCCGGGGGGCGCGCAGTATTTT
-	-	TRBV4-1	TRBJ2-3	CASSPLFSERTDTQYF	TGCGCCAGCAGCCCCCTCTTTTCAGAAAGGACAGATACGCAGTATTTT
-	few	TRBV29-1	TRBJ1-3	CSVEDQGLGNTIYF	TGCAGCGTTGAAGATCAGGGTCTTGGAAACACCATATATTTT
-	few	TRBV5-5	TRBJ2-7	CASSWGGGMSHEQYF	TGTGCCAGCAGCTGGGGGGGCGGGATGAGCCACGAGCAGTACTTC
-	-	TRBV12-3/TRBV12-4	TRBJ2-1	CASTLGTFNEQFF	TGTGCCAGCACCCTCGGGACTTTCAATGAGCAGTTCTTC
-	few	TRBV5-1	TRBJ1-2	CASSPVPNYGYTF	TGCGCCAGCAGTCCAGTGCCGAACTATGGCTACACCTTC
-	-	TRBV29-1	TRBJ2-3	CSVTPDYFTDTQYF	TGCAGCGTTACCCCGGACTACTTCACAGATACGCAGTATTTT
TRBD2	few	TRBV12-5	TRBJ2-3	CASPAGGTDTQYF	TGTGCTAGTCCCGCGGGGGGTACAGATACGCAGTATTTT
TRBD2	few	TRBV20-1	TRBJ2-3	CSALELAWYTDTQYF	TGCAGTGCACTCGAACTAGCGTGGTACACAGATACGCAGTATTTT
TRBD2	-	TRBV5-1	TRBJ2-3	CASSLSAGGEDTQYF	TGCGCCAGCAGCTTGAGTGCGGGGGGTGAAGATACGCAGTATTTT
TRBD1	-	TRBV10-3	TRBJ2-3	CAISDMPGQGAPDTQYF	TGTGCCATCAGTGATATGCCGGGACAGGGGGCCCCAGATACGCAGTATTTT
-	-	TRBV7-6	TRBJ2-5	CASSQRTTVQETQYF	TGTGCCAGCAGCCAGAGGACAACGGTGCAAGAGACCCAGTACTTC
-	-	TRBV12-3/TRBV12-4	TRBJ1-2	CASTEDRAPGDYGYTF	TGTGCCAGCACCGAGGACCGGGCCCCTGGGGACTATGGCTACACCTTC
-	-	TRBV12-3/TRBV12-4	TRBJ2-1	CASNSPWGSYNEQFF	TGTGCCAGCAATTCCCCGTGGGGCTCCTACAATGAGCAGTTCTTC
-	-	TRBV15	TRBJ2-3	CATATAPGSTDTQYF	TGTGCCACCGCGACTGCTCCGGGGAGCACAGATACGCAGTATTTT
-	many	TRBV5-1	TRBJ1-4	CASSLGGYDEKLFF	TGCGCCAGCAGCTTGGGGGGTTACGACGAAAAACTGTTTTTT
TRBD2	-	TRBV29-1	TRBJ2-1	CSVGKSGGLTNEQFF	TGCAGCGTCGGTAAGTCGGGAGGTCTAACCAATGAGCAGTTCTTC
TRBD2	many	TRBV20-1	TRBJ2-7	CSAHLTSASSYEQYF	TGCAGTGCCCACTTGACTAGCGCTTCCTCCTACGAGCAGTACTTC
-	-	TRBV11-2	TRBJ1-1	CASSLSYRGRVRNTEAFF	TGTGCCAGCAGCTTAAGCTATCGGGGACGAGTGAGGAACACTGAAGCTTTCTTT
-	few	TRBV5-1	TRBJ2-7	CASSAKGRRDEQYF	TGCGCCAGCAGCGCCAAGGGACGACGTGACGAGCAGTACTTC
TRBD2	many	TRBV3-1	TRBJ2-1	CASSPSGGDLDFNNEQFF	TGTGCCAGCAGTCCTAGCGGGGGGGACTTAGACTTTAACAATGAGCAGTTCTTC
-	few	TRBV6-1	TRBJ2-6	CASRPWVGPLRGANVLTF	TGTGCCAGCAGACCTTGGGTAGGACCTCTTCGCGGGGCCAACGTCCTGACTTTC
TRBD1	-	TRBV24-1	TRBJ1-2	CATSDPGTATYTF	TGTGCCACCAGTGACCCCGGGACAGCCACGTACACCTTC
TRBD1	few	TRBV7-2	TRBJ1-2	CASSFWDRRNFNYGYTF	TGTGCCAGCAGCTTTTGGGACAGGCGCAATTTTAACTATGGCTACACCTTC
-	-	TRBV6-2/TRBV6-3	TRBJ1-2	CASSQRLGYTF	TGTGCCAGCAGCCAACGGTTGGGCTACACCTTC
-	-	TRBV5-5	TRBJ2-3	CAGNRDLKDTQYF	TGTGCCGGTAACCGGGACCTCAAAGATACGCAGTATTTT
-	few	TRBV20-1	TRBJ2-1	CSARDGTSNEQFF	TGCAGTGCTAGAGACGGGACAAGCAATGAGCAGTTCTTC
TRBD1	few	TRBV20-1	TRBJ2-1	CSAQPGQGANEQFF	TGCAGTGCGCAACCGGGACAGGGAGCGAATGAGCAGTTCTTC
TRBD2	few	TRBV5-1	TRBJ2-7	CASGTSGTSYEQYF	TGCGCCAGCGGGACTAGCGGGACCTCCTACGAGCAGTACTTC
TRBD1	few	TRBV6-4	TRBJ2-2	CASRRDRGTGELFF	TGTGCCAGCAGGCGGGACAGGGGCACCGGGGAGCTGTTTTTT
TRBD1	-	TRBV29-1	TRBJ2-7	CSVTGNYEQYF	TGCAGCGTGACAGGGAACTACGAGCAGTACTTC
-	few	TRBV5-6	TRBJ2-1	CASSLGASVRPFF	TGTGCCAGCAGCTTGGGTGCTAGCGTAAGGCCGTTCTTC
TRBD2	-	TRBV6-1	TRBJ2-7	CASSSRPGLAGLDHYEQYF	TGTGCCAGCAGCAGCCGTCCGGGACTAGCGGGGTTGGACCACTACGAGCAGTACTTC
-	-	TRBV12-3/TRBV12-4	TRBJ2-2	CASSLTGRRTGELFF	TGTGCCAGCAGTTTAACCGGACGGCGAACCGGGGAGCTGTTTTTT
-	-	TRBV20-1	TRBJ2-5	CSARLGSTQETQYF	TGCAGTGCTAGACTCGGTAGTACCCAAGAGACCCAGTACTTC
-	-	TRBV20-1	TRBJ2-3	CSARAQGTDTQYF	TGCAGTGCTAGAGCCCAGGGCACAGATACGCAGTATTTT
-	-	TRBV12-3/TRBV12-4	TRBJ1-2	CASSLMRGGYTF	TGTGCCAGCAGTTTAATGAGGGGTGGCTACACCTTC
-	few	TRBV6-5	TRBJ2-7	CASSSGSGRQYF	TGTGCCAGCAGTTCGGGTTCCGGGAGGCAGTACTTC
TRBD1	-	TRBV20-1	TRBJ1-5	CSASQTGGGQPQHF	TGCAGTGCTAGCCAAACAGGGGGCGGTCAGCCCCAGCATTTT
-	-	TRBV5-1	TRBJ1-2	CASSLAWDSGYTF	TGCGCCAGCAGCTTGGCCTGGGATTCTGGCTACACCTTC
-	once	TRBV5-1	TRBJ1-2	CASRWFLFYGYTF	TGCGCCAGCAGGTGGTTCCTCTTTTATGGCTACACCTTC
TRBD2	-	TRBV7-9	TRBJ2-7	CASSLVGSSGSYEQYF	TGTGCCAGCAGCTTAGTAGGGTCTAGCGGCTCCTACGAGCAGTACTTC
-	many	TRBV12-3/TRBV12-4	TRBJ1-2	CASRGIYGYTF	TGTGCCAGCCGGGGGATCTATGGCTACACCTTC
-	-	TRBV20-1	TRBJ2-7	CSARVPGVPYEQYF	TGCAGTGCTAGAGTGCCAGGGGTACCCTACGAGCAGTACTTC